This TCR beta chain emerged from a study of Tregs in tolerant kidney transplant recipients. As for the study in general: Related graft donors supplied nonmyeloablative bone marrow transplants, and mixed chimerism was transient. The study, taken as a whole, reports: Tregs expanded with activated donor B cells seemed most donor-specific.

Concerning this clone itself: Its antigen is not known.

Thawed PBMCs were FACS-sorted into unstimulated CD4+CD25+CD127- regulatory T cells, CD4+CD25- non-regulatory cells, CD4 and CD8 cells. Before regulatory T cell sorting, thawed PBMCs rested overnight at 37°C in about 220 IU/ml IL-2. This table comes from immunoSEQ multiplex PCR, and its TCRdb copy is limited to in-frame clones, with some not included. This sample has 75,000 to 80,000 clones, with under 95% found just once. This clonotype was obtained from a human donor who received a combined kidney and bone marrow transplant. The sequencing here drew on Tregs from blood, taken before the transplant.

CDR3 nucleotide sequence: TGTGCCATCAGTGCTCAGGGGATGAACACTGAAGCTTTCTTT. Protein: CAISAQGMNTEAFF. This chain joins TRBV10-3 and TRBJ1-1; perhaps TRBD1 as D (6 bases). The length of the CDR3 is 14 residues. V lost 4 bases, J lost 0 bases, and 9 bases lay in between. Per germline, CDR1 ENHRY and CDR2 SYGVKD.